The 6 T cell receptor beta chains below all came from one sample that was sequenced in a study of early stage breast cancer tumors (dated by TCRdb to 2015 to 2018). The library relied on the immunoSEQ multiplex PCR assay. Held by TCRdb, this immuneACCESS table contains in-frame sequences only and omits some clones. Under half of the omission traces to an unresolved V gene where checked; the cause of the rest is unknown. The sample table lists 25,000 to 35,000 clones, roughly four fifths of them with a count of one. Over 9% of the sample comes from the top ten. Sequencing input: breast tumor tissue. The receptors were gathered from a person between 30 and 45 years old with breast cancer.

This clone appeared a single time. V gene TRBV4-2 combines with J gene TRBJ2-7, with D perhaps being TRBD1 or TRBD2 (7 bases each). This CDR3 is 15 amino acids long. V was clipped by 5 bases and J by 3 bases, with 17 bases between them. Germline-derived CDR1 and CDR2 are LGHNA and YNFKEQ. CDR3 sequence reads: CASSLGGGGGYEQYF. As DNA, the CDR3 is TGTGCCAGCAGCTTGGGAGGGGGCGGTGGCTACGAGCAGTACTTC.

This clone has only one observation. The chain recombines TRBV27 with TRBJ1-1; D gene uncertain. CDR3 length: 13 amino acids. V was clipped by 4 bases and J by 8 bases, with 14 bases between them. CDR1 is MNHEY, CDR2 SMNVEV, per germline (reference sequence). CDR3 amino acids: CASSSTFRGEAFF. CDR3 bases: TGTGCCAGCAGTTCCACTTTCCGGGGAGAAGCTTTCTTT.

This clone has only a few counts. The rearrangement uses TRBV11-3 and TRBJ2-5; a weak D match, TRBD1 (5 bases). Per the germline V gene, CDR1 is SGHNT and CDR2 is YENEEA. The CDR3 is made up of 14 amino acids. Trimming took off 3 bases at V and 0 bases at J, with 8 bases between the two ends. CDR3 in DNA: TGTGCCAGCAGCTTGACAGAGAACCAAGAGACCCAGTACTTC. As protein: CASSLTENQETQYF.

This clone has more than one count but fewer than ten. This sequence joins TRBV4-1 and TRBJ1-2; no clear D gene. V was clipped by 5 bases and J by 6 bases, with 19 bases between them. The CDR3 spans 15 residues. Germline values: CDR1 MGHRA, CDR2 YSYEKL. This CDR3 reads CASSSDPSWRDGYTF. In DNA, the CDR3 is TGCGCCAGCAGCTCCGACCCTTCGTGGCGGGATGGCTACACCTTC.

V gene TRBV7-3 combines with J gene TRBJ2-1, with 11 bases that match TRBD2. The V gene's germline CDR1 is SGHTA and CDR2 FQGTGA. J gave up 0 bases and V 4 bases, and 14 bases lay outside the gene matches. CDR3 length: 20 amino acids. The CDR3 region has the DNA TGTGCCAGCAGCTCCCCGAATAGCGGGAGGGCGGGGAGCTCCTACAATGAGCAGTTCTTC. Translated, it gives CASSSPNSGRAGSSYNEQFF.

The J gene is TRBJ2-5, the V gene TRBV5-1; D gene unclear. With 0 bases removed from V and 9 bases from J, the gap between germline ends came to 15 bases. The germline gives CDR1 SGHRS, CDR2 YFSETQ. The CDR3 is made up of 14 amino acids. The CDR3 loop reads CASSLEITSRAQYF. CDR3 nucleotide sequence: TGCGCCAGCAGCTTGGAGATCACCTCTCGAGCCCAGTACTTC.